The clone carrying this TCR beta chain came up many times. As yet, its antigen is unknown. The sample originates from a study of T cells after yellow fever vaccination. Whole-study context: Where fractions had low cell numbers, libraries were prepared from them with the SMART-Seq v4 Ultra Low Input RNA kit.

UMIs and a universal primer site were added when TCR cDNA was made by 5'RACE template switching. A single record per CDR3 protein comes from TCRdb applying MiXCR to the 5' RACE reads. Of 250,000 to 400,000 distinct CDR3 sequences listed, approximately 4% are singletons. Study-wide results and limits: Re-detected after boosting: most primary clones, 95% to 98% of CD4 and about 90% of CD8. Any FACS-sorted repertoire could hold abundant clonotypes that contaminate it from the bulk population.

The TCR comes from a man between 18 and 29 years old who received the YFV17D yellow fever vaccine. Here the sequenced sample was PBMCs, taken 15 days after the yellow fever booster vaccination.

CDR3 nucleotides: TGTGCCAGCAGTTACTCTCTACCGCCGGACAGGGTAGAAAAACTGTTTTTT. Protein: CASSYSLPPDRVEKLFF. V and J are TRBV6-5 and TRBJ1-4; 8 nucleotides agree with TRBD1. From germline, CDR1 is MNHEY and CDR2 SVGAGI. V dropped 0 bases and J dropped 8; count of bases not matched to a gene: 11. The CDR3 spans 17 residues.